This entry lists 10 T cell receptor beta chains sequenced from one sample in a study of Ad26.COV2.S vaccination and SARS-CoV-2 variants. Treatment indicated: some 19 received Ad26.COV2.S at low or high dose, single or two shots; about 5 received placebo; per-sample allocation not given. Samples were taken on day 63 after the first vaccine or placebo injection. Generated by immunoSEQ multiplex PCR, the TCRdb table keeps only in-frame clones and is missing some. The table has more than 300,000 clones, around 84% seen once. Sequences were derived from peripheral blood, sampled in a trial of Ad26.COV2.S vaccine versus placebo. The receptors were sampled from a person aged 18-65 years who received the Ad26.COV2.S COVID-19 vaccine or a placebo.

This clone was detected only once. The gene calls are TRBV10-3 and TRBJ2-1; the match to TRBD1 covers 12 bases. The germline CDR1 and CDR2 sequences are ENHRY and SYGVKD. CDR3 length equals 15 residues. The ends lost 4 bases at V and 8 bases at J; junction bases unmatched: 6. The CDR3 is CAISGPGQGADEQFF. The CDR3 nucleotides read TGTGCCATCAGTGGCCCGGGACAGGGGGCCGATGAGCAGTTCTTC.

CDR3 sequence reads: CASSVAGGRTDTQYF. The CDR3 nucleotides read TGTGCCAGCAGCGTAGCGGGGGGGCGCACAGATACGCAGTATTTT. The chain uses TRBV5-4 and TRBJ2-3; TRBD2 matches at 11 bases. Germline V gives CDR1 SGHNT, CDR2 YYREEE (reference sequence). This CDR3 comprises 15 residues. The V segment lost 4 bases and the J segment 1 base; nucleotides outside the gene matches: 2.

The chain couples TRBV7-9 to TRBJ2-3, with 14 nucleotides matching TRBD2. This CDR3 region has 18 residues. Germline CDR1 SEHNR, CDR2 FQNEAQ (reference sequence). The ends lost 2 bases at V and 2 bases at J; junction bases unmatched: 6. For the CDR3, the DNA is TGTGCCAGCAGCTTACGACTAGCGGGGGGGCGGACCACAGATACGCAGTATTTT. Protein: CASSLRLAGGRTTDTQYF.

As to this clone: A junction end diverges from the germline sequence, so it may reflect a read error. This rearrangement joins TRBV19 to TRBJ2-1; no firm D call. Germline CDR1 and CDR2: LNHDA and SQIVND (reference sequence). The CDR3 has 15 amino acids. This chain's CDR3 is CASSLDLPNLGEQFF. DNA of the CDR3: TGTGCCAGTAGTTTAGACCTCCCGAATCTTGGTGAGCAGTTCTTC.

The rearrangement joins TRBV18 to TRBJ1-3; TRBD1 matches at 7 bases. Losses at the gene ends were 6 bases for V and 8 bases for J; bases not matched to a gene: 7. CDR3 size: 13 residues. CDR1 and CDR2 from the germline V gene are KGHSH and LQKENI. The CDR3 sequence is CASSQQGKDTIYF. The DNA of the CDR3 is TGTGCCAGCTCTCAACAGGGGAAGGACACCATATATTTT.

The J gene is TRBJ2-3, the V gene TRBV6-5, with a possible D match to TRBD2 (5 bases). The CDR3 is made up of 14 amino acids. The germline V and J ends were trimmed by 2 bases and 2 bases, with 8 bases remaining between them. The germline V gene encodes CDR1 MNHEY and CDR2 SVGAGI. The chain's CDR3 is CASSYRGDTDTQYF. DNA for the CDR3: TGTGCCAGCAGTTACCGGGGTGACACAGATACGCAGTATTTT.

V and J are TRBV30 and TRBJ2-2; 8 bases align to TRBD1. The V segment lost 2 bases and the J segment 1 base; nucleotides outside the gene matches: 3. This CDR3 region has 15 residues. Germline CDR1 reads GTSNPN; CDR2 reads SVGIG (reference sequence). The CDR3 DNA reads as TGTGCCTGGAGTTTCACAGGGGGGAACACCGGGGAGCTGTTTTTT. Its protein product is CAWSFTGGNTGELFF. Combining the CDR3 with reference TRBV30 and TRBJ2-2 gives the whole variable domain SQTIHQWPATLVQPVGSPLSLECTVEGTSNPNLYWYRQAAGRGLQLLFYSVGIGQISSEVPQNLSASRPQDRQFILSSKKLLLSDSGFYLCAWSFTGGNTGELFFGEGSRLTVL.

The chain employs TRBV29-1 and TRBJ2-5; no clear D. The CDR3 is 12 amino acids. CDR1 SQVTM and CDR2 ANQGSEA come from the germline V gene. V dropped 3 bases and J dropped 5 bases, with 10 bases sitting between them. CDR3 coding DNA: TGCAGCGTTGACAAGGGCCCGGAGACCCAGTACTTC. Encoded protein: CSVDKGPETQYF.

This clone was counted a single time. CDR3 DNA sequence: TGTGCCTGGAGCCCCGGGACATTAGTCTATGGCTACACCTTC. Residues: CAWSPGTLVYGYTF. The chain links TRBV30 to TRBJ1-2, with TRBD1 as a possible D gene (6 bases). Trimming shortened V by 3 bases and J by 4 bases, and 15 bases separated the two germline ends. Per the germline V gene, CDR1 is GTSNPN and CDR2 is SVGIG (reference sequence). There are 14 residues in the CDR3.

This sequence joins TRBV14 and TRBJ1-1; D is perhaps TRBD1 (5 bases). The CDR3 spans 16 residues. Trimming removed 4 bases from V and 1 base from J, with 16 bases in between. Germline-derived CDR1 and CDR2 are SGHDN and FVKESK. This CDR3 reads CASSRILLGTNTEAFF. The CDR3 coding sequence is TGTGCCAGCAGCCGTATTTTGTTAGGGACGAACACTGAAGCTTTCTTT.